In its sample, the clone carrying this T cell receptor (beta chain) was seen a few times. Its matching antigen is unknown. General study points: Greatest tumor Treg TCR overlap was with tumor naive CD4+ cells. Tumor memory CD4+ T cell TCR gene usage clustered with blood and lymph node memory CD4+ cells and lymph node naive CD4+ cells. The larger-cohort validation was restricted to a single TCR beta V-J rearrangement rather than whole repertoires.

The germline V gene encodes CDR1 SQVTM and CDR2 ANQGSEA. This CDR3 has 14 residues. The V and J ends lost 3 bases and 5 bases respectively, with 16 bases between them. Constant-region reverse primers amplified full-length variable regions, followed by semi-nested Nested Universal Primer A PCR. TCRdb re-derived calls from the 5' RACE reads in MiXCR, one entry per CDR3 protein. Of about 43,000 distinct CDR3 sequences listed, 20% to 25% were seen once; the top ten hold roughly 4.5%. Treg sorting used a CD4+CD25+CD127-/low gate. The sample consisted of Tregs sorted from a lymph node. The sequence was collected from a female donor with breast cancer. The rearrangement links TRBV29-1 to TRBJ1-1; D possibly corresponds to TRBD1 (5 bases). CDR3 sequence (DNA): TGCAGCGTTGATCCCACAGGTTGGGGGACTGAAGCTTTCTTT. Its protein product is CSVDPTGWGTEAFF.